This T cell receptor beta chain emerged from a study of blood T cell repertoires in COVID-19. Study-level background: Samples of COVID-19 (acute and convalescent) were obtained from the United States, Italy and Spain. Sample material is recorded as cDNA or gDNA derived from T cells, B-cell-depleted T cells, or PBMCs.

Per the authors' pipeline: Amplification with reference gene primers provided the estimates of nucleated cell counts. Profiled with immunoSEQ multiplex PCR; TCRdb holds only in-frame clones, not every one. V, J and clone size are taken as reported in that table, and D and trimming were inferred from the DNA itself. This sample yields over 200,000 clones, of which approximately 90% are seen a single time; 3.5% to 4.5% belongs to the top ten. The sample was peripheral blood. This clonotype was obtained from a man aged 55 to 70 who had recovered from COVID-19.

CDR3 in amino acids: CASSTYDRGRQQPQHF. The CDR3 nucleotides are TGTGCCAGTAGTACCTACGACAGGGGGCGGCAGCAGCCCCAGCATTTT. V gene TRBV19 combines with J gene TRBJ1-5; 10 bases agree with TRBD1. Germline V CDR1 and CDR2: LNHDA, SQIVND (reference sequence). The CDR3 consists of 16 residues. V was clipped by 4 bases and J by 7 bases; unmatched bases: 10. The variable domain in full, completed from reference TRBV19 and TRBJ1-5, reads DGGITQSPKYLFRKEGQNVTLSCEQNLNHDAMYWYRQDPGQGLRLIYYSQIVNDFQKGDIAEGYSVSREKKESFPLTVTSAQKNPTAFYLCASSTYDRGRQQPQHFGDGTRLSIL.